The 14 T cell receptor beta chains below come from one sample, sequenced in a study of a mutant IDH1 vaccine in newly diagnosed glioma. The table came from immunoSEQ multiplex PCR; TCRdb's copy has only in-frame clones and leaves some out. The sample holds about 33,000 clones, about 85% seen once. This sample's time point: baseline, week 1 (first vaccination visit). Treatment defined: pre-vaccination baseline after standard-of-care therapy. The sequencing here drew on PBMCs, taken from a glioma patient treated with radiotherapy, temozolomide or both. The receptor set was obtained from a woman aged 40 to 50 with glioma.

The chain combines TRBV2 with TRBJ1-1; D is undetermined. This CDR3 contains 13 residues. The V end lost 2 bases, the J end lost 0 bases, and 4 bases lay between the germline ends. Germline V gives CDR1 SNHLY, CDR2 FYNNEI. This chain's CDR3 is CASSEMVNTEAFF. The CDR3 DNA follows: TGTGCCAGCAGTGAAATGGTGAACACTGAAGCTTTCTTT.

CDR3 residues: CATRQGANEQFF. The CDR3 DNA reads TGTGCCACCCGACAGGGGGCGAATGAGCAGTTCTTC. V usage is TRBV7-2 and J usage is TRBJ2-1; 10 bases match TRBD1. CDR1 SGHTA and CDR2 FQGNSA come from the germline V gene. V lost 10 bases, J lost 7 bases, and 4 bases stayed unmatched. The CDR3 totals 12 residues.

This chain joins TRBV5-4 and TRBJ1-4; TRBD1 aligns across 7 bases. The CDR3 consists of 15 residues. Unmatched junction bases numbered 7, after V lost 3 bases and J lost 5 bases. Per germline, CDR1 SGHNT and CDR2 YYREEE (reference sequence). CDR3 amino acids: CASSSAGTANEKLFF. For the CDR3, the DNA is TGTGCCAGCAGCTCTGCCGGGACAGCAAATGAAAAACTGTTTTTT. The full variable domain, its missing parts supplied by reference TRBV5-4 and TRBJ1-4, is ETGVTQSPTHLIKTRGQQVTLRCSSQSGHNTVSWYQQALGQGPQFIFQYYREEENGRGNFPPRFSGLQFPNYSSELNVNALELDDSALYLCASSSAGTANEKLFFGSGTQLSVL.

The genes are TRBV10-2 and TRBJ2-7, with 8 bases lining up with TRBD2. V shed 2 bases and J 13 bases; nucleotides not matched to a gene: 10. The CDR3 consists of 13 residues. The germline V gene has CDR1 WSHSY and CDR2 SAAADI. The chain's CDR3 is CASSEGTSGRQYF. For the CDR3, the DNA is TGCGCCAGCAGTGAGGGTACTAGCGGACGACAATACTTC.

This clone appeared a single time. The chain carries TRBV4-2 and TRBJ1-1, with D uncertain. Trimming removed 1 base at V and 11 bases at J, with 11 bases between. CDR3 length: 12 residues. Per the germline V gene, CDR1 is LGHNA and CDR2 is YNFKEQ. Written as DNA, the CDR3 is TGTGCCAGCAGCCAAGGGTCCTCCGGGGCTTTCTTT. This translates into CASSQGSSGAFF.

The table lists this clone with a few counts. The chain uses TRBV6-4 and TRBJ1-5; no reliable D call. The CDR3 runs 11 residues. The V and J ends lost 11 bases and 4 bases respectively, with 9 bases between them. The germline V gene encodes CDR1 MRHNA and CDR2 SNTAGT. In DNA, the CDR3 is TGTGCCGTGGGGTGGAATCAGCCCCAGCATTTT. Encoded protein: CAVGWNQPQHF.

This chain connects TRBV6-6 to TRBJ2-3; 7 nucleotides line up with TRBD1. J gave up 0 bases and V 6 bases, and 3 bases lay outside the gene matches. The CDR3 covers 14 residues. Germline CDR1 and CDR2: MNHNY and SVGAGI (reference sequence). CDR3: CASRAQGSTDTQYF. The CDR3, as DNA: TGTGCCAGCAGGGCACAGGGGAGCACAGATACGCAGTATTTT.

This chain's CDR3 is CASSEQDTEAFF. CDR3 DNA: TGTGCCAGCAGTGAACAGGACACTGAAGCTTTCTTT. The V gene is TRBV2, the J gene TRBJ1-1; D is unresolved. Germline V gives CDR1 SNHLY, CDR2 FYNNEI. V was shortened by 2 bases and J by 3 bases, with 4 bases between the two germline ends. The CDR3 sequence is 12 residues long.

The J gene is TRBJ2-7, the V gene TRBV6-1, with D possibly being TRBD1 (6 bases). Germline CDR1 and CDR2: MNHNS and SASEGT. Trimming removed 4 bases at V and 1 base at J, with 8 bases between. This CDR3 comprises 13 residues. The CDR3 region has the DNA TGTGCCAGCAGTGTCAGGGGTTCCTACGAGCAGTACTTC. Amino acids: CASSVRGSYEQYF.

V usage is TRBV25-1 and J usage is TRBJ2-7; TRBD2 agrees at 8 bases. The trim removed 1 base at V and 3 bases at J, leaving 5 bases unmatched. The CDR3 contains 15 residues. Germline CDR1 and CDR2: MGHDK and SYGVNS. The CDR3 DNA follows: TGTGCCAGCAGTGAATCTTTAGCGGGGTACTACGAGCAGTACTTC. Its protein is CASSESLAGYYEQYF.

The V call is TRBV4-2, the J call TRBJ1-4; D gene unclear. Trimming removed 0 bases from V and 5 bases from J, with 10 bases in between. Per the germline V gene, CDR1 is LGHNA and CDR2 is YNFKEQ. The CDR3 loop spans 15 amino acids. The CDR3 bases are TGTGCCAGCAGCCAAGAGCCAGGCAAGAATGAAAAACTGTTTTTT. Residues: CASSQEPGKNEKLFF.

The genes are TRBV11-2 and TRBJ2-3; TRBD2 matches at 14 bases. Trimming took 5 bases from V and 5 from J; bases not matched to a gene: 3. The CDR3 loop spans 15 amino acids. Germline lookup yields CDR1 SGHAT and CDR2 FQNNGV. CDR3 amino acids: CASSIGLAGGDTQYF. The DNA for the CDR3 is TGTGCCAGCAGCATCGGACTAGCGGGAGGAGATACGCAGTATTTT.

J is TRBJ2-6 and V is TRBV5-6; D is tentatively TRBD1 or TRBD2 (5 bases each). V lost 1 base and J lost 4, with 9 bases in between. Germline V gene lookup returns CDR1 SGHDT and CDR2 YYEEEE. The CDR3 contains 15 residues. The CDR3 DNA sequence: TGTGCCAGCAGCTTGCAGGGACCCGGGGCCAACGTCCTGACTTTC. This gives the protein CASSLQGPGANVLTF.

V and J are TRBV11-2 and TRBJ2-7; D tentatively reads TRBD1 or TRBD2 (5 bases each). Germline CDR1 is SGHAT and CDR2 is FQNNGV. This CDR3 is 14 amino acids long. V lost 6 bases, J lost 0 bases, and 12 bases lay in between. In nucleotides, the CDR3 is TGTGCCAGCAGTTTGGGACCGTACTCCTACGAGCAGTACTTC. This codes for CASSLGPYSYEQYF.